Listed below are T cell receptor beta chains from one sample, sequenced in a study of CD4+ T cells in melanoma. TCRdb's table, derived via immunoSEQ multiplex PCR, lists solely in-frame clones and lacks some. The data contain some 110,000 clones, about 92% of them singletons. The specimen was peripheral blood. The source of these receptors is a human donor with melanoma. Both conserved end residues are part of each CDR3. The D gene is left open where the match is weak. Clone size is given for some rows only: seen once, a few or many times, or a class if the clone is expanded.

-,-,TRBJ2-5,TRBV5-6,CASSYLTGWQETQYF,TGTGCCAGCAGCTACTTAACAGGGTGGCAAGAGACCCAGTACTTC
-,-,TRBJ1-4,TRBV28,CASSLDRFTTNEKLFF,TGTGCCAGCAGTCTGGACAGATTCACAACTAATGAAAAACTGTTTTTT
-,once,TRBJ1-2,TRBV4-3,CASSQEGFAGATYGYTF,TGCGCCAGCAGCCAAGAAGGATTTGCAGGGGCGACCTATGGCTACACCTTC
-,-,TRBJ2-1,TRBV13,CASSLRLYGRDNEQFF,TGTGCCAGCAGCTTAAGGTTGTATGGCCGCGACAATGAGCAGTTCTTC
TRBD1,-,TRBJ1-3,TRBV19,CASSPRRDRDDTIYF,TGTGCCAGTAGTCCCCGCCGGGACAGGGATGACACCATATATTTT
TRBD2,-,TRBJ2-7,TRBV20-1,CSSGGARQYF,TGCTCTAGCGGGGGGGCGAGGCAGTACTTC
-,-,TRBJ1-5,TRBV5-3,CARSFLRSNQPQHF,TGTGCCAGAAGCTTTTTGAGGAGCAATCAGCCCCAGCATTTT
-,few,TRBJ1-5,TRBV7-9,CASSFGAGDHQPQHF,TGTGCCAGCAGCTTCGGGGCAGGGGATCATCAGCCCCAGCATTTT
-,-,TRBJ2-2,TRBV19,CASSYSRGTLGATGELFF,TGTGCCAGTAGCTACTCAAGAGGGACTCTAGGGGCGACCGGGGAGCTGTTTTTT
-,-,TRBJ2-3,TRBV6-5,CASSRGRTDTQYF,TGTGCCAGCAGCAGGGGAAGGACAGATACGCAGTATTTT
TRBD2,-,TRBJ2-5,TRBV29-1,CSVKKGIAGPETQYF,TGCAGCGTTAAAAAGGGAATAGCGGGGCCGGAGACCCAGTACTTC
TRBD1,once,TRBJ1-2,TRBV7-9,CASSSTDRDYGYTF,TGTGCCAGCAGCTCGACTGACAGGGACTATGGCTACACCTTC
-,-,TRBJ2-1,TRBV5-1,CASSRITAYNEQFF,TGCGCCAGCAGCCGCATCACAGCTTACAATGAGCAGTTCTTC
TRBD1,once,TRBJ1-1,TRBV5-4,CASSLGGGQGNTEAFF,TGTGCCAGCAGCTTGGGAGGGGGCCAGGGGAACACTGAAGCTTTCTTT
TRBD1,-,TRBJ1-6,TRBV4-3,CASSQAQGADSPLHF,TGCGCCAGCAGCCAAGCACAGGGGGCGGATTCACCCCTCCACTTT
TRBD1,-,TRBJ2-7,TRBV19,CASSDRGEEQYF,TGTGCCAGTAGCGACAGGGGAGAAGAGCAGTACTTC
TRBD1,once,TRBJ1-1,TRBV27,CASRGQGENTEAFF,TGTGCCAGCAGGGGACAGGGGGAAAACACTGAAGCTTTCTTT
TRBD2,-,TRBJ2-7,TRBV7-6,CASSFGTSGGAYEQYF,TGTGCCAGCAGCTTTGGGACTAGCGGGGGGGCCTACGAGCAGTACTTC
-,-,TRBJ1-1,TRBV13,CASSLSGYREPPEAFF,TGTGCCAGCAGCCTAAGTGGATACCGGGAACCCCCTGAAGCTTTCTTT
-,-,TRBJ1-1,TRBV30,CAWSVEGPIRNTEAFF,TGTGCCTGGAGTGTAGAGGGCCCGATTAGGAACACTGAAGCTTTCTTT
TRBD1,once,TRBJ2-3,TRBV19,CATRTGRGDTQYF,TGTGCCACAAGGACAGGTCGTGGAGATACGCAGTATTTT
TRBD2,-,TRBJ2-1,TRBV5-1,CASSLELAGRDEQFF,TGCGCCAGCAGCTTGGAACTAGCGGGACGAGATGAGCAGTTCTTC
-,-,TRBJ1-5,TRBV5-1,CASRPTDSWDQPQHF,TGCGCCAGCAGACCGACGGACAGCTGGGATCAGCCCCAGCATTTT
TRBD1,-,TRBJ1-5,TRBV6-6,CASRGQGNQPQHF,TGTGCCAGCAGGGGACAGGGCAATCAGCCCCAGCATTTT
-,-,TRBJ2-7,TRBV6-5,CASSDLGEQYF,TGTGCCAGCAGTGACCTTGGGGAGCAGTACTTC
TRBD1,once,TRBJ1-4,TRBV5-3,CARSSKTGGPTTNEKLFF,TGTGCCAGAAGTTCCAAAACAGGGGGACCAACTACTAATGAAAAACTGTTTTTT
-,-,TRBJ2-7,TRBV4-1,CASSQPGRESSYEQYF,TGCGCCAGCAGCCAACCGGGACGCGAGAGCTCCTACGAGCAGTACTTC
-,-,TRBJ2-3,TRBV5-1,CASSLARGYTDTQYF,TGCGCCAGCAGCTTGGCTCGTGGGTACACAGATACGCAGTATTTT
TRBD1,-,TRBJ2-1,TRBV6-5,CASSYAAGGYNEQFF,TGTGCCAGCAGTTACGCGGCAGGGGGCTACAATGAGCAGTTCTTC
-,-,TRBJ1-3,TRBV19,CASSPVSGNTIYF,TGTGCCAGTAGTCCTGTCTCTGGAAACACCATATATTTT
-,-,TRBJ2-3,TRBV27,CASSLEGDTQYF,TGTGCCAGCAGTTTGGAGGGGGATACGCAGTATTTT
-,once,TRBJ2-7,TRBV4-1,CASSQEVRLEHYEQYF,TGCGCCAGCAGCCAAGAAGTTCGACTAGAACACTACGAGCAGTACTTC
TRBD2,-,TRBJ2-5,TRBV7-2,CASSALGGGQETQYF,TGTGCCAGCAGCGCCCTGGGGGGGGGCCAAGAGACCCAGTACTTC
TRBD2,-,TRBJ2-2,TRBV19,CASSPRGSGGTGYTGELFF,TGTGCCAGTAGTCCCAGAGGAAGCGGGGGGACCGGGTACACCGGGGAGCTGTTTTTT
-,-,TRBJ2-1,TRBV18,CASSPPVTSYGTYNEQFF,TGTGCCAGCTCACCACCGGTAACTAGCTATGGAACCTACAATGAGCAGTTCTTC